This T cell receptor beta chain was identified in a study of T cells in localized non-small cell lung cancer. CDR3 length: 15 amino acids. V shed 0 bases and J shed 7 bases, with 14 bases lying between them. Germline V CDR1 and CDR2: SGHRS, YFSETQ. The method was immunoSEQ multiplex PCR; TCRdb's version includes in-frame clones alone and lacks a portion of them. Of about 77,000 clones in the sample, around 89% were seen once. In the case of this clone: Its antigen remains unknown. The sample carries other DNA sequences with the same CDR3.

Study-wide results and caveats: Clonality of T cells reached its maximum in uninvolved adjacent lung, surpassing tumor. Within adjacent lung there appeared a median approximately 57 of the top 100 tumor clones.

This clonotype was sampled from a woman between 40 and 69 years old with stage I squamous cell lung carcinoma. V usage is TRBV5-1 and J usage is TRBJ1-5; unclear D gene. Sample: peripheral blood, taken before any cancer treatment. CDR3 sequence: CASSLVGSPGQPQHF. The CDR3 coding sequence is TGCGCCAGCAGCTTGGTAGGTTCCCCGGGACAGCCCCAGCATTTT.